These T cell receptor beta chains were read from a single sample in a study of early T cells in non-severe SARS-CoV-2 infection. TCRdb re-analysed the 5' RACE reads in MiXCR, keeping a single row per CDR3 protein. The table records under 35,000 distinct CDR3 sequences, approximately 5% of them present only once. The sequencing sample was made of whole blood. These receptors all stem from an adult who was a healthcare worker with PCR-confirmed SARS-CoV-2 infection or an uninfected control (not recorded which). The CDR3 runs from the conserved cysteine through the conserved F or W.

>TRBJ1-4|TRBV3-1
CASSPRGGANEKLFF
>TRBJ2-2|TRBV28
CASSFPGQNTGELFF
>TRBJ2-1|TRBV24-1
CATSDFRGTSGSSYNEQFF
>TRBJ2-1|TRBV7-2
CASSPGQGYNEQFF
>TRBJ2-7|TRBV15
CATSRGAGGRYEQYF
>TRBJ2-6|TRBV6-6
CASRNRQGVLLGANVLTF
>TRBJ2-4|TRBV3-1
CASSQDSTDGTSGSAKNIQYF
>TRBJ2-1|TRBV7-9
CASSRPERLLNNEQFF
>TRBJ2-1|TRBV18
CASSPELVYNEQFF
>TRBJ1-1|TRBV7-9
CASSLLRAGAYYSNTEAFF
>TRBJ1-1|TRBV7-2
CASSLAPPGTGVRNTEAFF
>TRBJ2-1|TRBV10-3
CAIRRLAEDNEQFF
>TRBJ2-3|TRBV7-9
CASSLDRVYADTQYF
>TRBJ2-1|TRBV20-1
CSARALGAGAYNEQFF
>TRBJ2-1|TRBV6-2/TRBV6-3
CASSYSWANYNEQFF
>TRBJ2-7|TRBV11-2
CASSLAISSYEQYF
>TRBJ1-4|TRBV2
CASRGTGRLEKLFF
>TRBJ2-2|TRBV7-2
CASRPSYNTGELFF
>TRBJ2-1|TRBV2
CATAGAFRKQFF
>TRBJ2-1|TRBV6-2/TRBV6-3
CASSYTSANEQFF
>TRBJ2-7|TRBV4-2
CASSLSDSSYEQYF
>TRBJ1-6|TRBV20-1
CSAPEGQGSPLHF
>TRBJ2-5|TRBV20-1
CSASGLADQETQYF
>TRBJ2-2|TRBV10-3
CAISRGPNTGELFF
>TRBJ1-1|TRBV18
CASSPKGHTEAFF
>TRBJ1-3|TRBV30
CAWGGDRHMDIYF
>TRBJ1-2|TRBV2
CASSEAMDNYGYTF